This T cell receptor (beta chain) came from a study of cytomegalovirus exposure and HLA in healthy donors. About the research overall: In an earlier analysis, 117 million unique TCR beta sequences were found from some 180 million T cells.

Both 60 Vbeta primers and 13 Jbeta primers went into the PCR. Methods used by the authors: Among the unique TCR beta chains that a later analysis counted, about 85 million in all, around 11 million were shared. The assay was immunoSEQ multiplex PCR, and TCRdb's table has in-frame clones only and misses some. D and trimming were read from the DNA, whereas the V and J calls and clone size are those reported in that table. The sample shows fewer than 250,000 clones, more than 60% of them seen only once. The V and J ends lost 3 bases and 9 bases respectively, with 9 bases between them. Germline CDR1 is LNHNV and CDR2 is YYDKDF (reference sequence). The CDR3 totals 12 residues.

Sequencing was carried out using PBMCs. The V gene is TRBV15, the J gene TRBJ2-1, with D unclear. The receptor was isolated from a man aged 40-49 years in good health and CMV-seronegative. The chain's CDR3 is CATSSGRLEQFF. CDR3 nucleotide sequence: TGTGCCACCAGCAGTGGGCGCCTTGAGCAGTTCTTC.